Described below is a single T cell receptor beta chain sequence and its context. These data originate in a study of shared clonotypes between healthy human individuals. The overall study: Per donor, CD8 memory used one plate, CD8 naive used two, CD4 memory used three and CD4 naive used three.

Several immunoSEQ 96-well plates shared each subset's DNA, each plate a replicate. Methods used by the authors: Junction-only sequences without quality scores were provided by ImmunoSEQ, so filtering was different. Here immunoSEQ multiplex PCR was the method, and the copy in TCRdb shows in-frame clones only, minus some. V, J and clone size reflect that table, while D and trimming were determined from the DNA. The sample carries over a million clones, 75% to 85% recorded once. Those who donated were healthy HIV-negative adults, with no recent acute infections or vaccinations reported. This CDR3 spans 13 amino acids. The V gene's germline CDR1 is SGHAT and CDR2 FQNNGV. Trimming pared 1 base from V and 6 bases from J, leaving 7 bases between.

This rearrangement joins TRBV11-2 to TRBJ2-1; D is undetermined. Material for sequencing was memory CD4+ T cells from PBMCs. Subset in this sample: CD45RA-negative fraction. The TCR was taken from a man between 18 and 35 years old in good health. Some clones in this sample may be carry-over from other donors' samples. This CDR3 is CASSLGPFNEQFF. The CDR3 DNA follows: TGTGCCAGCAGCTTAGGTCCATTCAATGAGCAGTTCTTC.